This entry is about one T cell receptor (beta chain). V trimming: 4 bases; J trimming: 5 bases; junction bases outside the gene matches: 8. The CDR3 is made up of 17 amino acids. Germline lookup yields CDR1 LNHDA and CDR2 SQIVND (reference sequence). The authors' processing: Amplification with reference gene primers provided the estimates of nucleated cell counts. Some clones are missing from TCRdb's copy, which holds only in-frame ones; the method was immunoSEQ multiplex PCR. The DNA was the basis for D and trimming; V, J and clone size are from that table. The sample has about 180,000 clones, 65% to 90% seen once. This sample is drawn from a study of blood T cell repertoires in COVID-19. Study-level information: Acute and convalescent COVID-19 specimens originated in the United States, Italy and Spain. The cDNA or gDNA used as material had been derived from T cells, B-cell-depleted T cells, or PBMCs.

This TCR was sampled from a man aged 45-65 years with active or convalescent COVID-19. The chain carries TRBV19 and TRBJ2-5, with TRBD2 identical over 15 bases. The specimen was peripheral blood. The CDR3 loop reads CASSSTGLAGGPETQYF. CDR3 nucleotide sequence: TGTGCCAGTAGTAGCACCGGACTAGCGGGAGGGCCGGAGACCCAGTACTTC.